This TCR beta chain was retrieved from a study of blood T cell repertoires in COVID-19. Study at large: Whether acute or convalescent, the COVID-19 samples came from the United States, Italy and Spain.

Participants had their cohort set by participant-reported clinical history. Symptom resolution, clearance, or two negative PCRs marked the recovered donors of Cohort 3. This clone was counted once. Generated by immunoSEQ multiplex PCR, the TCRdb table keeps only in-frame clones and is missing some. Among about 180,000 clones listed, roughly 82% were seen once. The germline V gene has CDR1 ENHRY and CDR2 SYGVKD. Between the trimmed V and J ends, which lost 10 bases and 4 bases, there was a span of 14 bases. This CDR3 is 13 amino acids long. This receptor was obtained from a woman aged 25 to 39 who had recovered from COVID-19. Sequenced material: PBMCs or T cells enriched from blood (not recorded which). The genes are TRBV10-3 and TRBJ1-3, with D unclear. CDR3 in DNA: TGTGCCAGCGCCCGGGGTCTGGGAAACACCATATATTTT. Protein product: CASARGLGNTIYF.